The rows below give T cell receptor beta chains drawn from one sample of a study of T cells in Graves' hyperthyroidism and ophthalmopathy. MiXCR was run by TCRdb on the multiplex PCR reads, yielding one entry per CDR3 protein. This sample has hundreds of thousands of distinct CDR3 sequences, with 15% to 19% found just once. The specimen was blood. These receptors were taken from a young woman with Graves' hyperthyroidism that later progressed to Graves' ophthalmopathy. CDR3s include the opening cysteine and the closing phenylalanine or tryptophan. D genes are given only for firm matches. Rows may omit the clone size; those that give it use once, few, many or a size class.

v_gene,d_gene,abundance,j_gene,CDR3nt,CDR3aa
TRBV28,NA,few,TRBJ1-2,TGTGCCAGCAGTTCCCCAGGCTACACCTTC,CASSSPGYTF
TRBV7-6,NA,many,TRBJ1-2,TGTGCCAGCACCGCCGGGGAGGGCTACACCTTC,CASTAGEGYTF
TRBV30,TRBD1,many,TRBJ2-7,TGTGCCTGGAACCAGGACAGGGCGGAAGACGAGCAGTACTTC,CAWNQDRAEDEQYF
TRBV3-1,NA,many,TRBJ1-5,TGTGCCAGCAGCCCCGCTCTAAGCAATCAGCCCCAGCATTTT,CASSPALSNQPQHF
TRBV6-1,NA,many,TRBJ2-3,TGTGCCAGCAGTTACGAGTTGACAGATACGCAGTATTTT,CASSYELTDTQYF
TRBV6-2/TRBV6-3,TRBD1,many,TRBJ2-7,TGTGCCAGCAGTTACTCGCGTCGACAGGGGGCCTACGAGCAGTACTTC,CASSYSRRQGAYEQYF
TRBV7-2,TRBD2,many,TRBJ2-1,TGTGCCAGCAGCTTTACAGGAACTAGCGGATACAATGAGCAGTTCTTC,CASSFTGTSGYNEQFF
TRBV28,NA,many,TRBJ2-1,TGTGCCAGCAGTTTACCCGGGCTAACTTTTAACAATGAGCAGTTCTTC,CASSLPGLTFNNEQFF
TRBV13,NA,NA,TRBJ2-2,TGTGCCAGCAGCGCCCTCGACAGGAATCCCGGGGAGCTGTTTTTT,CASSALDRNPGELFF
TRBV6-2/TRBV6-3,NA,NA,TRBJ1-1,TGTGCCAGCAGTTACCCGGGGATGAACACTGAAGCTTTCTTT,CASSYPGMNTEAFF
TRBV18,NA,many,TRBJ1-5,TGTGCCAGCTCACCATGGGGGGGCAGCAGCAATCAGCCCCAGCATTTT,CASSPWGGSSNQPQHF
TRBV12-3/TRBV12-4,NA,NA,TRBJ2-4,TGTGCCAGCAGTCCCGTCGGCAAAAACATTCAGTACTTC,CASSPVGKNIQYF
TRBV6-1,TRBD1,many,TRBJ1-2,TGTGCCAGCAGTGAAGACCGGGACAGGGCCTTCTATGGCTACACCTTC,CASSEDRDRAFYGYTF
TRBV2,NA,many,TRBJ2-7,TGTGCCAGCCAATCCCGGGACGGAATCTACGAGCAGTACTTC,CASQSRDGIYEQYF
TRBV27,NA,few,TRBJ1-6,TGTGCCAGCAGTTTATATGGGAATTCACCCCTCCACTTT,CASSLYGNSPLHF
TRBV27,TRBD2,NA,TRBJ2-5,TGTGCCAGCAGTATAGCGGGAGGGGAACAAGAGACCCAGTACTTC,CASSIAGGEQETQYF
TRBV10-3,TRBD1,few,TRBJ1-5,TGTGCCGTCTCCCGACAGGGAGTCAATCAGCCCCAGCATTTT,CAVSRQGVNQPQHF
TRBV4-1,TRBD1,NA,TRBJ2-5,TGCGCCAGCAGCCATCTTCGGACAGGGGCTGGTGAGACCCAGTACTTC,CASSHLRTGAGETQYF
TRBV3-1,NA,many,TRBJ2-2,TGTGCCAGCAGCCAGGAGCGAACAGGCAACACCGGGGAGCTGTTTTTT,CASSQERTGNTGELFF
TRBV7-9,TRBD2,few,TRBJ2-2,TGTGCCAGCAGCCCCGTAGGTGGAGCGGGAAACACCGGGGAGCTGTTTTTT,CASSPVGGAGNTGELFF
TRBV7-9,NA,many,TRBJ2-1,TGTGCCAGCAGCCCTTCCCAAGAGGTCTCCTACAATGAGCAGTTCTTC,CASSPSQEVSYNEQFF
TRBV20-1,TRBD2,NA,TRBJ2-7,TGCAGTGCTACGGGGGGTCCGGTCCCCCCCTACGAGCAGTACTTC,CSATGGPVPPYEQYF
TRBV19,TRBD2,few,TRBJ2-2,TGTGCCAGTAGAGACGGGACTAGCGGTGCGAACACCGGGGAGCTGTTTTTT,CASRDGTSGANTGELFF
TRBV27,NA,many,TRBJ1-2,TGTGCCAGCAGTTATCGAGGGATTAACTATGGCTACACCTTC,CASSYRGINYGYTF
TRBV6-1,NA,few,TRBJ1-1,TGTGCCAGCAGTCTGACCATCCTGAGGAACACTGAAGCTTTCTTT,CASSLTILRNTEAFF
TRBV19,NA,many,TRBJ1-1,TGTGCCAGCGGAGGACTGTTAAACACTGAAGCTTTCTTT,CASGGLLNTEAFF
TRBV29-1,TRBD1,NA,TRBJ1-2,TGCACCGCCCCACAGGGGGATGGAGGTGGCTACACCTTC,CTAPQGDGGGYTF
TRBV5-1,NA,few,TRBJ1-1,TGTGCCAGCAGCTCTCGACAGGATTTGAACGCTGAAGCTTTCTTT,CASSSRQDLNAEAFF
TRBV5-6,NA,NA,TRBJ1-1,TGTGCCAGCAGGCACACAGAGAACACTGAAGCTTTCTTT,CASRHTENTEAFF
TRBV4-3,TRBD2,few,TRBJ2-7,TGCGCCAGCAGCCAAGATCGGGTAGCGGGAGGACGTGAGCAGTACTTC,CASSQDRVAGGREQYF
TRBV2,TRBD2,few,TRBJ2-7,TGTGCCAGCAGTGATATGCGACCCGAGCGGGGCTACGAGCAGTACTTC,CASSDMRPERGYEQYF
TRBV4-1,NA,few,TRBJ1-3,TGCGCCAGCAGCCCCTCGCAGTTTACCGGAAACACCATATATTTT,CASSPSQFTGNTIYF